One sample yielded the 20 T cell receptor beta chains listed below, sequenced in a study of cytomegalovirus exposure and HLA in healthy donors. 60 Vbeta and 13 Jbeta primers were used in PCR. Sequenced by immunoSEQ multiplex PCR; TCRdb stores in-frame clones only, minus some. The sample gives about 62,000 clones, 70% to 90% of which show up once; around 1.5% is in the top ten. The sample comprised PBMCs. The source is a man between 18 and 29 years old in good health and CMV-seronegative.

This chain joins TRBV30 and TRBJ2-7, with 8 bases that match TRBD1. The germline V gene encodes CDR1 GTSNPN and CDR2 SVGIG (reference sequence). The J segment lost 3 bases and the V segment lost 5 bases, leaving 12 bases of the junction unmatched. This CDR3 is built from 15 residues. In DNA form, the CDR3 reads TGTGCCTGGGTCCCTTCTTGGACAGGGTTCTACGAGCAGTACTTC. It translates to CAWVPSWTGFYEQYF.

The CDR3 bases are TGTGCCAGCAGTGGGAACAGGGAGGATACGCAGTATTTT. It codes for CASSGNREDTQYF. The chain combines TRBV2 with TRBJ2-3; a possible D gene is TRBD1 (6 bases). CDR3 length equals 13 residues. Trimming pared 4 bases from V and 6 bases from J, leaving 11 bases between. Germline V gene lookup returns CDR1 SNHLY and CDR2 FYNNEI.

The V and J genes are TRBV2 and TRBJ1-6, with D maybe TRBD1 (5 bases). Trimming left V 3 bases short and J 0 bases short, with 12 bases between. Germline assignment: CDR1 SNHLY and CDR2 FYNNEI. The CDR3 sequence is 17 residues long. DNA of the CDR3: TGTGCCAGCAGTGACAACAGGCCAGTCTCCTATAATTCACCCCTCCACTTT. Translated, it gives CASSDNRPVSYNSPLHF.

CDR3 in DNA: TGTGCCAGCCTAGCGGCGAGGGAGCCCCAGCATTTT. It is translated as CASLAAREPQHF. The chain couples TRBV6-5 to TRBJ1-5; D ambiguous. CDR1 is MNHEY, CDR2 SVGAGI, per germline. The CDR3 totals 12 residues. V was trimmed by 8 bases and J by 8 bases, leaving 13 bases between them.

The rearrangement links TRBV5-8 to TRBJ1-6; the match to TRBD1 covers 9 bases. J gave up 7 bases and V 4 bases, and 9 bases lay outside the gene matches. The CDR3 runs to 16 residues. Germline loops: CDR1 SGHTS, CDR2 YDEGEE. DNA for the CDR3: TGTGCCAGCAGCGGCCGGGACAGGGCCCGAAATTCACCCCTCCACTTT. This codes for CASSGRDRARNSPLHF.

The J gene is TRBJ1-5, the V gene TRBV30; D is ambiguous. The CDR3 spans 13 residues. Germline CDR1 reads GTSNPN; CDR2 reads SVGIG (reference sequence). With 7 bases removed from V and 0 bases from J, the gap between germline ends came to 10 bases. The CDR3 nucleotides read TGTGCCTCCGCCCGAGATAGCAATCAGCCCCAGCATTTT. Translated: CASARDSNQPQHF.

This rearrangement joins TRBV6-1 to TRBJ1-3, with D possibly matching TRBD1 (6 bases). V gave up 7 bases and J gave up 5 bases, with 18 bases separating them. The V gene's germline CDR1 is MNHNS and CDR2 SASEGT. This CDR3 comprises 15 residues. The CDR3 DNA sequence: TGTGCCAGCACTTTTACAGAAGGGGGTCGAAACACCATATATTTT. Translating it yields CASTFTEGGRNTIYF.

The chain combines TRBV6-6 with TRBJ2-5; weak D call: TRBD1 (6 bases). This CDR3 spans 15 amino acids. The V and J ends lost 6 bases and 2 bases respectively, with 16 bases between them. The germline CDR1 and CDR2 sequences are MNHNY and SVGAGI (reference sequence). CDR3 sequence reads: CASSHPSRGQETQYF. The DNA for the CDR3 is TGTGCCAGCAGCCACCCCTCCAGGGGTCAAGAGACCCAGTACTTC.

Details on this clone: One junction end does not reproduce the germline sequence, and a read error may be involved. CDR3 protein: CAWRPGLAAPRHF. The CDR3, as DNA: TGTGCCTGGAGGCCTGGACTAGCGGCGCCCCGGCACTTC. The chain joins TRBV30 to TRBJ2-5; 10 positions agree with TRBD2. The CDR3 totals 13 residues. Per germline, CDR1 GTSNPN and CDR2 SVGIG (reference sequence).

The gene calls are TRBV28 and TRBJ1-6, with 7 bases identical to TRBD1. The CDR3 loop spans 14 amino acids. V was pared by 2 bases and J by 6 bases, with 1 base of the junction left unmatched. Germline CDR1 MDHEN, CDR2 SYDVKM. The CDR3 is CASSLNRGNSPLHF. The CDR3 nucleotides read TGTGCCAGCAGTTTAAACAGGGGTAATTCACCCCTCCACTTT. Full variable domain (outside the CDR3, taken from reference TRBV28 and TRBJ1-6): DVKVTQSSRYLVKRTGEKVFLECVQDMDHENMFWYRQDPGLGLRLIYFSYDVKMKEKGDIPEGYSVSREKKERFSLILESASTNQTSMYLCASSLNRGNSPLHFGNGTRLTVT.

V usage is TRBV11-3 and J usage is TRBJ2-7; weak D call: TRBD1 (6 bases). V lost 3 bases to trimming and J lost 3 bases, with 12 bases between them. The germline gives CDR1 SGHNT, CDR2 YENEEA. The CDR3 loop spans 14 amino acids. The CDR3 DNA reads as TGTGCCAGCAGCTTTTTGGACAGTTACTACGAGCAGTACTTC. The encoded protein is CASSFLDSYYEQYF.

The CDR3 coding sequence is TGTGCCAGCAGTACCCGAACAGCCGGGAAGACCTACGAGCAGTACTTC. Translation gives CASSTRTAGKTYEQYF. The rearrangement uses TRBV28 and TRBJ2-7, with a weak D call TRBD2 (5 bases). CDR3 length equals 16 residues. V lost 5 bases and J 2 bases, leaving 19 bases between the germline ends. Germline lookup yields CDR1 MDHEN and CDR2 SYDVKM.

This clone was detected only a few times. The V call is TRBV6-1, the J call TRBJ1-4; D ambiguous. Per germline, CDR1 MNHNS and CDR2 SASEGT. V lost 4 bases and J 14 bases, leaving 11 bases between the germline ends. The CDR3 consists of 11 residues. The CDR3: CASSVGRELFF. The CDR3 region has the DNA TGTGCCAGCAGTGTGGGCCGCGAGCTGTTTTTT.

The gene calls are TRBV5-4 and TRBJ2-2; D gene uncertain. Trimming took off 1 base at V and 4 bases at J, with 8 bases between the two ends. This CDR3 has 14 residues. Germline V gene data show CDR1 as SGHNT and CDR2 as YYREEE (reference sequence). CDR3 loop: CASSLTTTTGELFF. The CDR3 nucleotides read TGTGCCAGCAGCTTGACCACTACCACCGGGGAGCTGTTTTTT. Drawing the rest from reference TRBV5-4 and TRBJ2-2, the complete variable domain is ETGVTQSPTHLIKTRGQQVTLRCSSQSGHNTVSWYQQALGQGPQFIFQYYREEENGRGNFPPRFSGLQFPNYSSELNVNALELDDSALYLCASSLTTTTGELFFGEGSRLTVL.

V usage is TRBV29-1 and J usage is TRBJ2-7, with D tentatively TRBD2 (7 bases). Germline V gene sequence: CDR1 SQVTM, CDR2 ANQGSEA. There are 14 residues in the CDR3. V was clipped by 4 bases and J by 5 bases, with 18 bases between them. CDR3 sequence: CSVVERGGLDEQYF. CDR3 nucleotide sequence: TGCAGCGTTGTCGAGAGGGGGGGGCTGGACGAGCAGTACTTC.

V gene TRBV6-5 combines with J gene TRBJ2-5; TRBD2 is a possible D gene (5 bases). The CDR3 extends over 14 amino acids. Germline CDR1 MNHEY, CDR2 SVGAGI. Trimming removed 7 bases at V and 2 bases at J, with 14 bases between. The CDR3 bases are TGTGCCAGCATGCGTGGAGGAGCTCAAGAGACCCAGTACTTC. This sequence encodes CASMRGGAQETQYF.

The chain has TRBV4-1 and TRBJ2-5, with D perhaps matching TRBD1 (6 bases). The CDR3 has 16 residues. Trimming removed 6 bases at V and 5 bases at J, with 22 bases between. CDR1 is MGHRA, CDR2 YSYEKL, per germline. DNA of the CDR3: TGCGCCAGCAGGCCACGGCAGGGGAGTAACTCGGAGACCCAGTACTTC. It encodes CASRPRQGSNSETQYF.

This chain joins TRBV9 and TRBJ2-2, with 15 bases fitting TRBD2. The CDR3 runs to 18 residues. CDR1 is SGDLS and CDR2 is YYNGEE in the germline V gene. Unmatched junction bases numbered 6, after V lost 1 base and J lost 5 bases. DNA of the CDR3: TGTGCCAGCAGCGTAAGTGCGGGACTAGCGGGAGGAACCGGGGAGCTGTTTTTT. Its protein product is CASSVSAGLAGGTGELFF. The complete variable domain, with remaining parts taken from reference TRBV9 and TRBJ2-2, reads DSGVTQTPKHLITATGQRVTLRCSPRSGDLSVYWYQQSLDQGLQFLIQYYNGEERAKGNILERFSAQQFPDLHSELNLSSLELGDSALYFCASSVSAGLAGGTGELFFGEGSRLTVL.

The chain is built from TRBV4-2 and TRBJ1-5; TRBD1 aligns across 7 bases. The length of the CDR3 is 15 residues. V lost 0 bases to trimming and J lost 7 bases; unmatched junction nucleotides: 6. Germline V gene lookup returns CDR1 LGHNA and CDR2 YNFKEQ. This chain's CDR3 is CASSQDMRGLQPQHF. The CDR3 DNA reads as TGTGCCAGCAGCCAAGACATGAGGGGGCTACAGCCCCAGCATTTT.

This chain links TRBV9 with TRBJ1-2; possibly TRBD1 for D (5 bases). Germline CDR1 reads SGDLS; CDR2 reads YYNGEE. V was cut by 4 bases and J by 6 bases, with 19 bases left in between. CDR3 size: 15 residues. CDR3 in DNA: TGTGCCAGCAGCCCCCGTAGTCAGGGCGTCGATGGCTACACCTTC. It is translated as CASSPRSQGVDGYTF.